The T cell receptor (beta chain) described here comes from a study of spatial heterogeneity in lung cancer. By sample share, this clonotype is medium-sized. Documented time point: sample taken at primary tumor resection. TCRs were sequenced from unsorted whole RNA of tumor, nontumor lung or PBMC. Germline-derived CDR1 and CDR2 are ENHRY and SYGVKD. The CDR3 length is 13 residues. TCRdb fed the 5' RACE reads into MiXCR, producing one record per CDR3 protein. The sample contains about 2,600 distinct CDR3 sequences, about 4.4% of which appear only once. This clonotype was obtained from a female donor with early-stage non-small cell lung cancer. Material: normal lung tissue next to the tumor, obtained at surgery. V usage is TRBV10-3 and J usage is TRBJ2-5; 7 nucleotides agree with TRBD2. DNA of the CDR3: TGTGCATCATCGGGCGGGGGCCAAGAGACCCAGTACTTC. Translation: CASSGGGQETQYF.